This T cell receptor beta chain was captured by sequencing in a study of blood T cell repertoires in COVID-19 (dated by TCRdb to 2020 to 2022). Regarding the complete study: Samples covering the acute and convalescent phases of COVID-19 were provided by collaborators in the United States, Italy and Spain. The samples were drawn from two sources: the first 160 participants of the ongoing ImmuneRACE study, and approximately 1,300 subjects contributed by 6 global collaborators. Nearly every sample came with metadata listing a de-identified subject ID, COVID-19 status, age in years and sex. The prospective study material was composed of cDNA or gDNA derived from T cells, B-cell-depleted T cells, or PBMCs. Deeply sampled blood TCRbeta repertoires from subjects exposed to, actively infected with, or recovered from COVID-19 were included in the dataset. Where available, HLA class I and class II types were taken from metadata supplied by the sample provider and were not determined by assay-based typing. The repertoires were released in a freely available public database intended as a resource for research on the immune response to SARS-CoV-2. What the study reported, not specific to this receptor: Clinical and demographic metadata were provided uncurated, with the amount varying by source and participant.

The collaborating institutions used their own protocols to collect whole blood in K2EDTA tubes. For TCRbeta analysis, collaborators shipped samples in one of three forms: frozen whole blood, isolated PBMCs, or DNA extracted from either of those sample types. As for this clone: No cognate antigen has been identified for it. Base qualities are not recorded, but no much larger clone differs from it by a single base.

TCRbeta CDR3 regions were amplified from genomic DNA by means of the immunoSEQ Assay, a bias-controlled multiplex PCR. Concerning the study's data processing: Within the assay, amplification of reference gene primers was used to estimate how many nucleated cells each sample contained. To quantify the absolute abundance of each unique TCRbeta CDR3 rearrangement, sequence reads were collapsed and filtered. For each sample, productive Simpson clonality was calculated as the square root of Simpson's diversity index across productive rearrangements. Imported from immuneACCESS, the table was reduced by TCRdb to in-frame sequences with V and J called. These copies leave out some clones; in studies compared against another copy, an unresolved V gene accounts for under half, and the cause of the remainder is not known. The D gene and trimming were derived from the DNA, and the V and J assignments and clone size from that table. Recorded for this sample are 110,000 to 150,000 clones; roughly 84% of them occurred a single time. Clones ranked in the top ten supply around 8% of the sample.

This TCR was sampled from a human donor in a cohort sampled during active COVID-19. The material sequenced was peripheral blood.

CDR3 sequence: CASSQEIGSATREQYF. The sequenced DNA: TGTGCCAGCAGCCAAGAGATTGGGTCCGCTACTAGGGAGCAGTACTTC. Recombination linked TRBV14 to TRBJ2-7; the D gene is perhaps TRBD2, from 5 matching bases. Taken from cysteine to phenylalanine, the CDR3 has 16 residues. The kept DNA is CDR3 alone, 48 bases in frame from the first base. Via the germline V gene, CDR1 is SGHDN and CDR2 FVKESK. V loses 0 bases of germline sequence and J loses 7 bases, and the interval between the two ends is 19 bases.